The 30 T cell receptor beta chains given below trace back to one sample, sequenced in a study of regulatory T cells in long-lasting Graves disease. Researchers made TCR beta libraries by using iRepertoire HTBI primers and running Arm-PCR on CDR3 regions. TCRdb used MiXCR to reprocess the multiplex PCR reads, holding one entry per CDR3 protein. The repertoire holds 400,000 to 500,000 distinct CDR3 sequences, roughly a fifth seen once, with roughly an eighth in the top ten. The time point is: persistent/refractory GD, antithyroid drugs over 5 years with positive TRAb. Preparation of the TCR library used RNA extracted from PBMCs. The sample was peripheral blood mononuclear cells (PBMCs), taken when the disease was refractory, from a patient treated with antithyroid drugs. The receptors stem from a female donor with Graves disease.

The J gene is TRBJ2-7, the V gene TRBV20-1; 10 positions agree with TRBD1. CDR1 and CDR2 (germline): DFQATT, SNEGSKA (reference sequence). CDR3 size: 14 residues. V was clipped by 5 bases and J by 3 bases; unmatched bases: 7. CDR3 loop: CSAEPGQGLYEQYF. The CDR3 region has the DNA TGCAGTGCTGAACCGGGACAGGGGCTCTACGAGCAGTACTTC.

This clonotype was detected many times. The genes are TRBV10-3 and TRBJ2-5; 7 positions agree with TRBD2. The germline V gene encodes CDR1 ENHRY and CDR2 SYGVKD. V lost 10 bases to trimming and J lost 5 bases; unmatched junction nucleotides: 7. This CDR3 is built from 12 residues. The CDR3 sequence: CATREAGETQYF. CDR3 sequence (DNA): TGTGCCACCCGGGAGGCAGGGGAGACCCAGTACTTC.

This clonotype was seen repeatedly, ten times or more. This chain uses TRBV28 with TRBJ2-7, with TRBD2 matching over 9 bases. The CDR3 spans 17 residues. Germline CDR1 MDHEN, CDR2 SYDVKM. Germline trimming cut 3 bases from V and 0 bases from J; bases unmatched to any gene: 9. CDR3 in DNA: TGTGCCAGCAGTTTTCGGCTAGCGGGGAAACACTCCTACGAGCAGTACTTC. This encodes CASSFRLAGKHSYEQYF. The variable domain in full, with the rest retrieved from reference TRBV28 and TRBJ2-7, is DVKVTQSSRYLVKRTGEKVFLECVQDMDHENMFWYRQDPGLGLRLIYFSYDVKMKEKGDIPEGYSVSREKKERFSLILESASTNQTSMYLCASSFRLAGKHSYEQYFGPGTRLTVT.

The chain combines TRBV10-2 with TRBJ2-7; D gene uncertain. Per the germline V gene, CDR1 is WSHSY and CDR2 is SAAADI. The CDR3 spans 12 residues. Trimming pared 8 bases from V and 7 bases from J, leaving 15 bases between. Here the CDR3 DNA reads TGCGCCAGCCAAGGGCTTCTAGGAGAGCAGTACTTC. Protein product: CASQGLLGEQYF.

This chain joins TRBV6-4 and TRBJ1-3, with D uncertain. The germline V and J ends were trimmed by 7 bases and 0 bases, with 7 bases remaining between them. Germline assignment: CDR1 MRHNA and CDR2 SNTAGT. The CDR3 has 13 amino acids. The CDR3 protein is CASMGSSGNTIYF. The CDR3 DNA reads as TGTGCCAGCATGGGGAGCTCTGGAAACACCATATATTTT.

With respect to this clonotype: Since a much larger clone is just one base distant, this may be a read error. This chain joins TRBV11-2 and TRBJ2-5, with unresolved D. Germline V gives CDR1 SGHAT, CDR2 FQNNGV. The CDR3 is made up of 15 amino acids. Written as DNA, the CDR3 is TGTGCCAGCAGCTGGGTAGGGCTAGGGCAAGGGACCCAGTACTTC. Translated, it gives CASSWVGLGQGTQYF.

The chain recombines TRBV7-9 with TRBJ2-6; 9 bases match TRBD1. The CDR3 loop spans 17 amino acids. Trimming removed 6 bases from V and 0 bases from J; junction bases left unmatched: 6. Germline loops: CDR1 SEHNR, CDR2 FQNEAQ (reference sequence). As DNA, the CDR3 is TGTGCCAGCAGACGTGGGACAGGGTCCTCTGGGGCCAACGTCCTGACTTTC. Its protein product is CASRRGTGSSGANVLTF.

This chain joins TRBV28 and TRBJ1-5, with D unresolved. The CDR3 is 9 amino acids. Between the trimmed V and J ends, which lost 7 bases and 8 bases, there was a span of 3 bases. CDR1 is MDHEN and CDR2 is SYDVKM in the germline V gene. This CDR3 reads CASKKPQHF. The CDR3 DNA sequence: TGTGCCAGCAAGAAGCCCCAGCATTTT.

This clonotype was recorded many times. This chain links TRBV12-3 or TRBV12-4 with TRBJ2-7; 10 bases agree with TRBD2. CDR3 length: 16 amino acids. Losses at the gene ends were 0 bases for V and 4 bases for J; bases not matched to a gene: 6. The CDR3 DNA follows: TGTGCCAGCAGTTTAGCTATAACTAGCGGGATGTACGAGCAGTACTTC. It codes for CASSLAITSGMYEQYF.

This clonotype was observed many times. The rearrangement joins TRBV20-1 to TRBJ2-5; D remains ambiguous. This CDR3 is built from 11 residues. Per germline, CDR1 DFQATT and CDR2 SNEGSKA (reference sequence). Trimming removed 2 bases from V and 4 bases from J, with 5 bases in between. The CDR3: CSARPGETQYF. The CDR3 DNA sequence: TGCAGTGCTAGACCTGGAGAGACCCAGTACTTC.

This clonotype was observed many times. The chain couples TRBV28 to TRBJ1-6, with TRBD1 matching 7 bases. V gave up 6 bases and J gave up 6 bases; unmatched junction bases: 8. The germline V gene encodes CDR1 MDHEN and CDR2 SYDVKM. CDR3 length equals 15 residues. CDR3: CASRGGDSLNSPLHF. CDR3 DNA sequence: TGTGCCAGCAGGGGAGGGGACAGCCTTAATTCACCCCTCCACTTT.

As concerns this clonotype: This may be a read error: a much more frequent sequence differs by one nucleotide. CDR3 sequence (DNA): TGTGCCACCAGCACCCAAGAGACCCAGTACTTC. Protein product: CATSTQETQYF. The genes are TRBV15 and TRBJ2-5; D gene unclear. This CDR3 is built from 11 residues. CDR1 is LNHNV and CDR2 is YYDKDF in the germline V gene (reference sequence). V was clipped by 4 bases and J by 1 base, with 1 base between them.

The genes are TRBV24-1 and TRBJ1-3; D is uncertain. Germline loops: CDR1 KGHDR, CDR2 SFDVKD. V lost 9 bases and J lost 0, with 2 bases in between. The CDR3 has 11 amino acids. The CDR3 spells CATGSGNTIYF. Here the CDR3 DNA reads TGTGCCACCGGCTCTGGAAACACCATATATTTT.

In its sample, this clonotype was seen many times. This chain links TRBV18 with TRBJ1-5; no reliable D call. Per the germline V gene, CDR1 is KGHSH and CDR2 is LQKENI. Trimming shortened V by 3 bases and J by 1 base, and 13 bases separated the two germline ends. This CDR3 region has 16 residues. This CDR3 reads CASSPVALPSNQPQHF. As DNA, the CDR3 is TGTGCCAGCTCACCCGTGGCTCTACCAAGCAATCAGCCCCAGCATTTT.

This clonotype was detected many times. The chain uses TRBV28 and TRBJ2-7, with 7 bases fitting TRBD1. J was trimmed by 4 bases and V by 6 bases; bases with no gene match: 15. CDR1 and CDR2 from the germline V gene are MDHEN and SYDVKM. The CDR3 spans 16 residues. CDR3 sequence reads: CASRDDRVGQLYEQYF. In nucleotides, the CDR3 is TGTGCCAGCAGGGATGACAGGGTGGGGCAGTTGTACGAGCAGTACTTC.

This clonotype has only a few counts. This chain links TRBV7-9 with TRBJ2-1, with 14 bases aligning to TRBD2. Germline V CDR1 and CDR2: SEHNR, FQNEAQ (reference sequence). The CDR3 has 15 amino acids. Germline trimming cut 5 bases from V and 7 bases from J; bases unmatched to any gene: 4. The CDR3 DNA reads TGTGCCAGCAGCCCCGGGACTAGCGGGAGTAATGAGCAGTTCTTC. This codes for CASSPGTSGSNEQFF.

In this sample, this clonotype turned up a few times. The chain is built from TRBV9 and TRBJ1-6, with TRBD1 matching 8 bases. The CDR3 runs to 15 residues. From germline, CDR1 is SGDLS and CDR2 YYNGEE. J lost 10 bases, V lost 0 bases, and 6 bases had no gene match. The CDR3 sequence: CASSVGQGIRSPLHF. CDR3 bases: TGTGCCAGCAGCGTAGGACAGGGGATACGGTCACCCCTCCACTTT.

This clonotype was counted only a few times. V and J are TRBV30 and TRBJ1-2; the D gene is possibly TRBD1 (6 bases). Between the trimmed V and J ends, which lost 0 bases and 0 bases, there was a span of 11 bases. This CDR3 spans 15 amino acids. CDR1 GTSNPN and CDR2 SVGIG come from the germline V gene (reference sequence). DNA for the CDR3: TGTGCCTGGAGTGTCCGGGACACTGCTAACTATGGCTACACCTTC. It codes for CAWSVRDTANYGYTF.

The V and J genes are TRBV7-3 and TRBJ2-2; the D gene is possibly TRBD2 (5 bases). V lost 2 bases and J 0 bases, leaving 10 bases between the germline ends. The length of the CDR3 is 16 residues. From germline, CDR1 is SGHTA and CDR2 FQGTGA. DNA of the CDR3: TGTGCCAGCAGCTTATTCGTGGGAGCGAACACCGGGGAGCTGTTTTTT. It yields the protein CASSLFVGANTGELFF.

This clonotype was seen ten or more times. The CDR3 region is CASSEDLLAGAADTQYF. CDR3 bases: TGTGCCAGCAGTGAGGATTTACTAGCGGGAGCAGCAGATACGCAGTATTTT. The chain combines TRBV2 with TRBJ2-3, with TRBD2 identical over 11 bases. The CDR3 length is 17 residues. With V trimmed by 3 bases and J by 4 bases, 9 bases remained unmatched. Germline CDR1 and CDR2: SNHLY and FYNNEI.

Only a few counts were recorded for this clonotype. This chain joins TRBV18 and TRBJ2-7, with D perhaps matching TRBD1 (6 bases). The CDR3 has 14 amino acids. The V end lost 4 bases, the J end lost 6 bases, and 16 bases lay between the germline ends. CDR1 is KGHSH and CDR2 is LQKENI in the germline V gene. DNA for the CDR3: TGTGCCAGCTCACTAACTTCGGACAGCGGCGAGCAGTACTTC. Translation gives CASSLTSDSGEQYF.

This clonotype was counted ten times or more. The chain links TRBV7-6 to TRBJ2-5; D remains unclear. V lost 2 bases and J 5 bases, leaving 21 bases between the germline ends. Germline values: CDR1 SGHVS, CDR2 FNYEAQ. The CDR3 loop spans 17 amino acids. CDR3 region: CASSLTLQTRDWETQYF. CDR3 bases: TGTGCCAGCAGCTTAACCCTCCAGACCCGAGATTGGGAGACCCAGTACTTC.

This clonotype has ten or more counts. The rearrangement uses TRBV20-1 and TRBJ1-2; D not certain. Germline values: CDR1 DFQATT, CDR2 SNEGSKA (reference sequence). The V and J ends lost 6 bases and 6 bases respectively, with 14 bases between them. The CDR3 sequence is 12 residues long. The CDR3 spells CSAAKGGDGYTF. The CDR3 nucleotides read TGCAGTGCAGCCAAGGGAGGAGATGGCTACACCTTC.

This clonotype was observed at least ten times. The chain employs TRBV3-1 and TRBJ1-4, with D possibly matching TRBD1 (5 bases). V lost 2 bases, J lost 5 bases, and 15 bases lay in between. The CDR3 runs to 16 residues. The V gene's germline CDR1 is LGHDT and CDR2 YNNKEL (reference sequence). In DNA form, the CDR3 reads TGTGCCAGCAGCCAAAGAGGGATTGGGGCGAATGAAAAACTGTTTTTT. Encoded protein: CASSQRGIGANEKLFF.

This clonotype was counted ten times or more. In DNA form, the CDR3 reads TGTGCCAGCAGCCTAGGGGGCCAGCTGAACACCGGGGAGCTGTTTTTT. It specifies CASSLGGQLNTGELFF. V is TRBV28 and J is TRBJ2-2; TRBD1 agrees at 7 bases. The CDR3 contains 16 residues. The V gene's germline CDR1 is MDHEN and CDR2 SYDVKM. The trim removed 6 bases at V and 1 base at J, leaving 8 bases unmatched. The full variable domain, rest sourced from reference TRBV28 and TRBJ2-2, is DVKVTQSSRYLVKRTGEKVFLECVQDMDHENMFWYRQDPGLGLRLIYFSYDVKMKEKGDIPEGYSVSREKKERFSLILESASTNQTSMYLCASSLGGQLNTGELFFGEGSRLTVL.

The V gene is TRBV30, the J gene TRBJ2-6, with D possibly being TRBD1 (6 bases). The V and J ends lost 4 bases and 4 bases respectively, with 8 bases between them. The length of the CDR3 is 13 residues. The germline V gene encodes CDR1 GTSNPN and CDR2 SVGIG (reference sequence). CDR3 DNA: TGTGCCTGGAAAGGGACAGGGGCCAACGTCCTGACTTTC. Amino acids: CAWKGTGANVLTF.

The gene calls are TRBV3-1 and TRBJ2-2, with 7 bases that match TRBD1. The V and J ends lost 4 bases and 7 bases, in that order; junction bases with no gene match: 12. The CDR3 runs 16 residues. Germline CDR1 reads LGHDT; CDR2 reads YNNKEL (reference sequence). CDR3 loop: CASSLTSTGAGGELFF. DNA of the CDR3: TGTGCCAGCAGCCTTACTTCCACAGGGGCTGGCGGGGAGCTGTTTTTT.

The rearrangement links TRBV20-1 to TRBJ2-7, with 7 bases lining up with TRBD2. This CDR3 has 16 residues. The V gene end was trimmed by 6 bases and the J gene end by 0 bases; junction bases not matched to a gene: 14. Per the germline V gene, CDR1 is DFQATT and CDR2 is SNEGSKA (reference sequence). The CDR3 DNA reads as TGCAGTGCCCAACCAGTAACGCTAGCGGTCTCCTACGAGCAGTACTTC. This encodes CSAQPVTLAVSYEQYF.

The CDR3 coding sequence is TGTGCCAGCAGCTTGGATGGGACAGGGGGGCAAGAGACCCAGTACTTC. It is translated as CASSLDGTGGQETQYF. The chain uses TRBV5-6 and TRBJ2-5; TRBD1 matches at 11 bases. The CDR3 covers 16 residues. Per germline, CDR1 SGHDT and CDR2 YYEEEE. V lost 0 bases and J lost 2; bases outside the gene matches: 3.

The chain uses TRBV7-9 and TRBJ2-3; D gene ambiguous. V was shortened by 5 bases and J by 3 bases, with 12 bases between the two germline ends. The CDR3 sequence is 14 residues long. Germline V gene data show CDR1 as SEHNR and CDR2 as FQNEAQ (reference sequence). The CDR3 nucleotides are TGTGCCAGCAGCCCAACCTCGGTAACAGATACGCAGTATTTT. It encodes CASSPTSVTDTQYF.